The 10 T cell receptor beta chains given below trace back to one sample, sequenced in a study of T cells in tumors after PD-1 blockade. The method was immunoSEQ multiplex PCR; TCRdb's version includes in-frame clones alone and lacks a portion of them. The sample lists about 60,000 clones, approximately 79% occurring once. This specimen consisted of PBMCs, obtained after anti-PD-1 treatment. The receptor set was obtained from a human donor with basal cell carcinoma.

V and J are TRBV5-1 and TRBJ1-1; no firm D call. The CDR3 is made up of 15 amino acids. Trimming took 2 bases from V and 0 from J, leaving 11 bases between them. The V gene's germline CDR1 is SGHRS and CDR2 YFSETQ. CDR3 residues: CASSLRIGMNTEAFF. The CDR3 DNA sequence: TGCGCCAGCAGCTTAAGGATAGGGATGAACACTGAAGCTTTCTTT.

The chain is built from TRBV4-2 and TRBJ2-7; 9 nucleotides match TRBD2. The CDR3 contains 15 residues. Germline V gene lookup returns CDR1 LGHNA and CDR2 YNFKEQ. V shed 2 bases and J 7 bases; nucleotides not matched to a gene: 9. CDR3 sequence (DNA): TGTGCCAGCAGCCAAAGCGGGGGGACACCGGAGGAGCAGTACTTC. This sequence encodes CASSQSGGTPEEQYF.

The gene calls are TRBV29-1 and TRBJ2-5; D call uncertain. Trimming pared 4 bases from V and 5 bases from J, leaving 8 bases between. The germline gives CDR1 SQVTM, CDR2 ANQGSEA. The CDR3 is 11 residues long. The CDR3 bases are TGCAGCGTTGTAGGGTTTGAGACCCAGTACTTC. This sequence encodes CSVVGFETQYF.

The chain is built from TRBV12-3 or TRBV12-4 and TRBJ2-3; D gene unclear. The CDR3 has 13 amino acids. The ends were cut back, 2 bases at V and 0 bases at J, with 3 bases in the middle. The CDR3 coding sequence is TGTGCCAGCAGTTTATACAGCACAGATACGCAGTATTTT. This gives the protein CASSLYSTDTQYF.

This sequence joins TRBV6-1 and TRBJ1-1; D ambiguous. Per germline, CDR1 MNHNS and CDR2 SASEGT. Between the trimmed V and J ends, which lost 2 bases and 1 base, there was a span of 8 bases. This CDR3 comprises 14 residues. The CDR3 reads CASSENVENTEAFF. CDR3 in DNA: TGTGCCAGCAGTGAAAACGTAGAGAACACTGAAGCTTTCTTT.

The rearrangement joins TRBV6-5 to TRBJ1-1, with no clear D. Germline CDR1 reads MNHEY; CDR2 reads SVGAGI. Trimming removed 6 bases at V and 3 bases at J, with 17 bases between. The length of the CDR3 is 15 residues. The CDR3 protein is CASRATALRDTEAFF. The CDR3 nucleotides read TGTGCCAGCAGAGCAACAGCCCTAAGAGACACTGAAGCTTTCTTT.

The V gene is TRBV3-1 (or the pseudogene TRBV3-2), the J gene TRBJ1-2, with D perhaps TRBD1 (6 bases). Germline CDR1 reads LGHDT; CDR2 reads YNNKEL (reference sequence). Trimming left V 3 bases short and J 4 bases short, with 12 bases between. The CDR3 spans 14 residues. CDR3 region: CASSHLGGSYGYTF. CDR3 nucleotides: TGTGCCAGCAGCCACCTAGGGGGTAGCTATGGCTACACCTTC.

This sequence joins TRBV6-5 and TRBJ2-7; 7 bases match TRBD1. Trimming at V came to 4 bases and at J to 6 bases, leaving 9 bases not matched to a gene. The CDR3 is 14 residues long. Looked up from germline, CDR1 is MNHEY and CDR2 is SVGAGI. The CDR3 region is CASSSRGLSGEQYF. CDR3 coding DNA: TGTGCCAGCAGTTCAAGGGGGCTAAGTGGCGAGCAGTACTTC.

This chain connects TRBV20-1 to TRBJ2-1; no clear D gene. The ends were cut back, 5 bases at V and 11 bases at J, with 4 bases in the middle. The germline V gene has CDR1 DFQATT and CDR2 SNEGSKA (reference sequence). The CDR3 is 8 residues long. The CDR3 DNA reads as TGCAGTGCTGGGAAGCAGTTCTTC. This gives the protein CSAGKQFF.

The CDR3: CASSGPTGGTPGGTAGELFF. CDR3 DNA: TGCGCCAGCAGTGGACCGACAGGGGGGACCCCCGGGGGCACCGCCGGGGAGCTGTTTTTT. V is TRBV10-1 and J is TRBJ2-2; 9 positions match TRBD1. The CDR3 length is 20 residues. Per the germline V gene, CDR1 is WNHNN and CDR2 is SYGVQD (reference sequence). Trimming removed 4 bases from V and 6 bases from J; junction bases left unmatched: 21.